This paragraph covers one TCR beta chain sequence. Germline V gives CDR1 MNHEY, CDR2 SVGAGI. This CDR3 has 17 residues. Deletions cut 11 bases from V and 5 bases from J, with 31 bases between. The use of a sample-barcoded 5' primer and a J-beta primer mix characterized a second PCR of about 7 to 12 cycles. TCRdb reprocessed the 5' RACE reads via MiXCR and lists one record per CDR3 protein. Of about 840,000 distinct CDR3 sequences in the sample, about 27% were seen once. This record belongs to a study of blood T cells in healthy people across ages. The sample also formed part of further work on T cells of mothers and their children.

The sample was blood. This chain connects TRBV6-5 to TRBJ2-7, with a possible D match to TRBD1 (7 bases). The sequence was collected from a woman aged 40-49 years in good health. CDR3 nucleotide sequence: TGTGCCGGCATCACCGAGGGAGTCAGGGGGGTTTCCAACGAGCAGTACTTC. Its translation is CAGITEGVRGVSNEQYF.